This TCR beta chain was captured in a study of T-cell memory formation after mild COVID-19. Study-wide results and limits: Clones shrinking from day 15 to 85 showed even CD4/CD8 mixes; later expanders tilted CD4+. Some clones that responded were present in memory (sampled pre-infection), which suggests cross-reactive memory joined.

The V and J ends lost 5 bases and 6 bases, in that order; junction bases with no gene match: 9. The length of the CDR3 is 18 residues. TCRdb processed the 5' RACE reads anew with MiXCR; each CDR3 protein has one entry. The sample has about 470,000 distinct CDR3 sequences, over 15% seen once. On this clonotype itself: Its antigen is unidentified.

The V and J genes are TRBV12-3 or TRBV12-4 and TRBJ2-2, with 16 positions matching TRBD2. The TCR comes from an adult woman who had mild COVID-19 (a few samples of this study predate the infection). Cell type and time point are not known. The specimen was PBMCs or a T cell subset sorted from them (not recorded which). CDR3 residues: CASSPGTSGRAKPGELFF. For the CDR3, the DNA is TGTGCCAGCAGTCCGGGGACTAGCGGGAGGGCCAAGCCCGGGGAGCTGTTTTTT.